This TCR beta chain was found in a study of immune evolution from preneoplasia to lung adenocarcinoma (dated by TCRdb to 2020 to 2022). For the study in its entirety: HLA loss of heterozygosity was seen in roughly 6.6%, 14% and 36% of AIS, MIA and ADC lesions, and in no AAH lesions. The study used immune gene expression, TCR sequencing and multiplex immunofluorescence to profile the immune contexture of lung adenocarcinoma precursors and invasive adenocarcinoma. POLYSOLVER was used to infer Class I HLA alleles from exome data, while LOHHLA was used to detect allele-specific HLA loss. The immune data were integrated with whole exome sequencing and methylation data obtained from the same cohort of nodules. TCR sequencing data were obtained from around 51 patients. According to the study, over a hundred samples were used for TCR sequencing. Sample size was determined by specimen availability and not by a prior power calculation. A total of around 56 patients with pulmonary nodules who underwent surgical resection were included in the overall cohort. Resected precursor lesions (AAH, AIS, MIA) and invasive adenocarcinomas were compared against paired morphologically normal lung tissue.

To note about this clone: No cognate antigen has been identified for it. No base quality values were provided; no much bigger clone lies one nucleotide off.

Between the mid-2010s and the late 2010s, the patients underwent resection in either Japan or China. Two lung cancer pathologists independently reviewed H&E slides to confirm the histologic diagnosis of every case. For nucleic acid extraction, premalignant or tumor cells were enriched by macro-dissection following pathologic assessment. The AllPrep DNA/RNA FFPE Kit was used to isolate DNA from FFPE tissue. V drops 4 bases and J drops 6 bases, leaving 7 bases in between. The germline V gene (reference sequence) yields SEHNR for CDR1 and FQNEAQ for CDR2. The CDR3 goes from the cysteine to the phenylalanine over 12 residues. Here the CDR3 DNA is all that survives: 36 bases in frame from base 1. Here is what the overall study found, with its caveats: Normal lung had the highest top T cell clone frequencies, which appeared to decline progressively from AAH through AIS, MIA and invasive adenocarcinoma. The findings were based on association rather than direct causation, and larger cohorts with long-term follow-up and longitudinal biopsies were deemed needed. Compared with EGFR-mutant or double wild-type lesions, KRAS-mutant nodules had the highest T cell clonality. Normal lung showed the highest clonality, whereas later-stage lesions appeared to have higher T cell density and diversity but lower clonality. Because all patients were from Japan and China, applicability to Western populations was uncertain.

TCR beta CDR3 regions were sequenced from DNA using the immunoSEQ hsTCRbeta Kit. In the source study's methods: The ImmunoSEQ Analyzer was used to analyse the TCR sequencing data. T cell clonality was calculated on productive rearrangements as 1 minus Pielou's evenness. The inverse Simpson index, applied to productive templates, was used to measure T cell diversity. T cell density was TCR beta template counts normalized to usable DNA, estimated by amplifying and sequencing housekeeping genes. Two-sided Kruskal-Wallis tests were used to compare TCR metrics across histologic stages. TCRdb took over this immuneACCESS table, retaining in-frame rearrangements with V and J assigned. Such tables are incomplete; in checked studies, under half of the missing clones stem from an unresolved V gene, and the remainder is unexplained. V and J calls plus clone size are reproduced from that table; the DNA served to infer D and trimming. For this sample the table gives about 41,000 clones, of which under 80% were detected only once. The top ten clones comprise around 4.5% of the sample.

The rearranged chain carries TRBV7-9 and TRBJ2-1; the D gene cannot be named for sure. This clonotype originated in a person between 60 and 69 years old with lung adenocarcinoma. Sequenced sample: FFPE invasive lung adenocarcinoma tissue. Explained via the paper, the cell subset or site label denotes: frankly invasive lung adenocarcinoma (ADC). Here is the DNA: TGTGCCAGCAGCTCCCAGTTCAATGAGCAGTTCTTC. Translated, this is CASSSQFNEQFF.